This T cell receptor (beta chain) is from a study of shared clonotypes between healthy human individuals. General study points: Sorted-subset sequencing was shown by rarefaction to be incomplete despite large depth. Several donors shared approximately 5% of their naive CD4 clonotypes.

A word on this clone: The antigen is unknown.

Original data processing: Junction-only sequences produced by ImmunoSEQ had no quality scores, so filtering differed. Some clones are missing from TCRdb's copy, which holds only in-frame ones; the method was immunoSEQ multiplex PCR. V, J and clone size are those of that table, while D and trimming were read from the DNA. The table lists millions of clones, over 85% of them singletons. The study enrolled healthy HIV-negative adults without recent acute infections or vaccinations as donors. The receptor was isolated from a man aged 18 to 29 in good health. Sequenced: naive CD4+ T cells sorted from blood. Subset described: CD45RA+ positively selected.

The CDR3 bases are TGTGCCAGCAGTCGGGACTTATTTGCTTCCCGCACAGATACGCAGTATTTT. Protein: CASSRDLFASRTDTQYF. J is TRBJ2-3 and V is TRBV2; TRBD2 is a possible D gene (6 bases). With 5 bases removed from V and 1 base from J, the gap between germline ends came to 19 bases. CDR3 length: 17 residues. Germline lookup yields CDR1 SNHLY and CDR2 FYNNEI.